This entry describes one T cell receptor beta chain. Its antigen is not known. This sample was taken from a study of cytomegalovirus exposure and HLA in healthy donors. The germline CDR1 and CDR2 sequences are MGHDK and SYGVNS. This CDR3 region has 16 residues. Trimming removed 0 bases at V and 1 base at J, with 12 bases between. Study results and limitations: The study listed approximately 160 cytomegalovirus-associated TCR beta chains. The sole available immune exposure information was CMV serostatus.

Primers: 60 Vbeta forward and 13 Jbeta reverse. TCRdb's table, derived via immunoSEQ multiplex PCR, lists solely in-frame clones and lacks some. The sample shows roughly 90,000 clones, and just over 15% sits with its ten largest clones. The receptor's source is a man aged 50-59 years in good health and CMV-seropositive. The chain is built from TRBV25-1 and TRBJ1-1; the D gene is possibly TRBD1 (6 bases). The sequencing sample was made of PBMCs. CDR3 coding DNA: TGTGCCAGCAGTGAATATTTACAGGGCGGGAACACTGAAGCTTTCTTT. As protein: CASSEYLQGGNTEAFF.